This T cell receptor beta chain was captured in a study of blood T cells in healthy people across ages. The CDR3 contains 15 residues. The germline gives CDR1 SGHDT, CDR2 YYEEEE. Trimming took off 3 bases at V and 3 bases at J, with 13 bases between the two ends. Whenever a sample was processed, at least 6.5 million PBMCs were isolated. Through a sample-barcoded 5' primer and a J-beta primer mix, a second PCR was run for roughly 7 to 12 cycles. A 12-random-nucleotide template-switch adaptor tagged each cDNA molecule. TCRdb independently ran MiXCR on the 5' RACE reads; one entry per CDR3 protein. The sample has 800,000 to 950,000 distinct CDR3 sequences; about 36% are singletons.

This clonotype was sampled from a man in his late teens or twenties in good health. V is TRBV5-6 and J is TRBJ2-1; D may be TRBD1 (5 bases). Sequencing input: blood. The CDR3 here is CASSSLTGDYNEQFF. The CDR3 coding sequence is TGTGCCAGCAGCTCCCTAACAGGTGACTACAATGAGCAGTTCTTC. Using reference TRBV5-6 and TRBJ2-1 for the parts outside the CDR3, the full variable domain is DAGVTQSPTHLIKTRGQQVTLRCSPKSGHDTVSWYQQALGQGPQFIFQYYEEEERQRGNFPDRFSGHQFPNYSSELNVNALLLGDSALYLCASSSLTGDYNEQFFGPGTRLTVL.